This T cell receptor (beta chain) came from a study of blood T cell repertoires in COVID-19. Overall study context: Acute and convalescent COVID-19 samples came from the United States, Italy and Spain. T cells, B-cell-depleted T cells, or PBMCs supplied cDNA or gDNA.

Generated by immunoSEQ multiplex PCR, the TCRdb table keeps only in-frame clones and is missing some. The sample lists more than 35,000 clones; just under 70% were seen once. Germline CDR1 LNHDA, CDR2 SQIVND (reference sequence). V trimming: 0 bases; J trimming: 5 bases; junction bases outside the gene matches: 10. This CDR3 has 18 amino acids. The sample consisted of peripheral blood. The receptor was derived from an elderly man with acute or convalescent COVID-19. The chain links TRBV19 to TRBJ2-2; 9 nucleotides line up with TRBD2. Written as DNA, the CDR3 is TGTGCCAGTAGTATAGATCATGGCGGGACTAGCTTAACCGGGGAGCTGTTTTTT. Protein sequence: CASSIDHGGTSLTGELFF.